The 10 T cell receptor beta chains presented below share a single source sample, sequenced in a study of response to subunit inactivated influenza vaccine. One entry per CDR3 protein, called by TCRdb with MiXCR from the RT-PCR reads. The sample includes over 150,000 distinct CDR3 sequences, approximately 8.7% of them seen just once. The sample was non-naive T cells sorted from PBMCs, taken on the day of vaccination. These receptors were collected from a man aged 50 to 60 who received an inactivated influenza vaccine.

V gene TRBV7-6 combines with J gene TRBJ1-5, with D hard to call. Germline CDR1 SGHVS, CDR2 FNYEAQ. V was cut by 2 bases and J by 0 bases, with 8 bases left in between. The CDR3 is made up of 15 amino acids. In DNA, the CDR3 is TGTGCCAGCAGCTTAAGAGACAATAGCAATCAGCCCCAGCATTTT. Translating gives CASSLRDNSNQPQHF. The complete variable domain, with remaining parts taken from reference TRBV7-6 and TRBJ1-5, reads GAGVSQSPRYKVTKRGQDVALRCDPISGHVSLYWYRQALGQGPEFLTYFNYEAQQDKSGLPNDRFSAERPEGSISTLTIQRTEQRDSAMYRCASSLRDNSNQPQHFGDGTRLSIL.

This clonotype was seen ten or more times. The CDR3 is CASSLGTPMTDTQYF. The CDR3 nucleotides read TGTGCCAGCAGTCTCGGGACACCCATGACCGATACGCAGTATTTT. The chain is built from TRBV7-3 and TRBJ2-3; TRBD1 might be the D (6 bases). The germline V and J ends were trimmed by 6 bases and 6 bases, with 19 bases remaining between them. The CDR3 length is 15 residues. Germline V gene lookup returns CDR1 SGHTA and CDR2 FQGTGA.

The chain uses TRBV4-1 and TRBJ1-3, with 7 bases identical to TRBD1. Germline CDR1 MGHRA, CDR2 YSYEKL. Trimming cost V 0 bases and J 6 bases; bases outside gene matches: 11. This CDR3 is built from 17 residues. The chain's CDR3 is CASSQDWGQPLANTIYF. CDR3 in DNA: TGCGCCAGCAGCCAAGATTGGGGACAGCCTCTTGCAAACACCATATATTTT.

This clonotype was counted ten times or more. V is TRBV24-1 and J is TRBJ2-1; TRBD2 agrees at 10 bases. Germline CDR1 reads KGHDR; CDR2 reads SFDVKD. This CDR3 has 15 amino acids. The J segment lost 5 bases and the V segment lost 3 bases, leaving 3 bases of the junction unmatched. CDR3 in DNA: TGTGCCACCAGTGATATACTAGCGGGGCACAATGAGCAGTTCTTC. Translated: CATSDILAGHNEQFF.

This clonotype was counted at least ten times. The gene calls are TRBV5-1 and TRBJ2-1, with TRBD1 as a possible D gene (6 bases). The V end was cut by 1 base, the J end by 4 bases, with 12 bases between. CDR3 length: 15 amino acids. Germline CDR1 reads SGHRS; CDR2 reads YFSETQ. The CDR3 sequence: CASSLRRGMYNEQFF. In DNA, the CDR3 is TGCGCCAGCAGCTTGCGAAGGGGGATGTACAATGAGCAGTTCTTC.

This clonotype was seen many times. This chain uses TRBV7-8 with TRBJ2-3; 7 bases map to TRBD1. The CDR3 runs to 16 residues. In germline, CDR1 is SGHVS, CDR2 FQNEAQ. Trimming removed 5 bases from V and 3 bases from J; junction bases left unmatched: 11. The CDR3 DNA reads as TGTGCCAGCAGCAATCCCGGGACAGTAAATACAGATACGCAGTATTTT. This gives the protein CASSNPGTVNTDTQYF. Full variable domain (outside the CDR3, taken from reference TRBV7-8 and TRBJ2-3): GAGVSQSPRYKVAKRGQDVALRCDPISGHVSLFWYQQALGQGPEFLTYFQNEAQLDKSGLPSDRFFAERPEGSVSTLKIQRTQQEDSAVYLCASSNPGTVNTDTQYFGPGTRLTVL.

The chain uses TRBV27 and TRBJ2-5, with D hard to call. The V gene's germline CDR1 is MNHEY and CDR2 SMNVEV (reference sequence). CDR3 length equals 16 residues. The ends were cut back, 6 bases at V and 4 bases at J, with 21 bases in the middle. CDR3 bases: TGTGCCAGCAGAGGGCGCGCTGGGATCCGACTAGAGACCCAGTACTTC. Its translation is CASRGRAGIRLETQYF.

The CDR3 loop is CSARDRLAGVGDTQYF. The DNA of the CDR3 is TGCAGTGCTAGAGATCGGCTAGCGGGAGTTGGAGATACGCAGTATTTT. The chain uses TRBV20-1 and TRBJ2-3; 10 bases match TRBD2. V lost 0 bases and J lost 5; bases outside the gene matches: 8. There are 16 residues in the CDR3. CDR1 and CDR2 from the germline V gene are DFQATT and SNEGSKA (reference sequence).

V usage is TRBV5-6 and J usage is TRBJ2-1, with 7 bases matching TRBD1. The CDR3 is 18 amino acids. V shed 1 base and J 0 bases; nucleotides not matched to a gene: 10. From germline, CDR1 is SGHDT and CDR2 YYEEEE. The CDR3 sequence is CASSLLRQGKGSYNEQFF. The CDR3 bases are TGTGCCAGCAGCTTGCTTCGACAGGGAAAAGGCTCCTACAATGAGCAGTTCTTC.

The V and J genes are TRBV29-1 and TRBJ2-7; D may match TRBD1 or TRBD2 (5 bases each). The length of the CDR3 is 13 residues. V was trimmed by 7 bases and J by 3 bases, leaving 16 bases between them. Germline CDR1 is SQVTM and CDR2 is ANQGSEA. CDR3 in amino acids: CSARRGAFYEQYF. In DNA, the CDR3 is TGCAGCGCACGAAGAGGGGCTTTCTACGAGCAGTACTTC.